Listed here is a single TCR beta chain. This record belongs to a study of blood T cell repertoires in COVID-19. Across the whole study: Acute and convalescent COVID-19 specimens originated in the United States, Italy and Spain. The analysed material was cDNA or gDNA that came from T cells, B-cell-depleted T cells, or PBMCs.

The CDR3 consists of 13 residues. V dropped 6 bases and J dropped 2 bases, with 10 bases sitting between them. Germline CDR1 reads MNHEY; CDR2 reads SVGAGI. Under the authors' procedure: How many nucleated cells were present was estimated from reference gene primer amplification. Profiled with immunoSEQ multiplex PCR; TCRdb holds only in-frame clones, not every one. D and trimming were read from the DNA, whereas the V and J calls and clone size are those reported in that table. In the table there are about 270,000 clones, about four fifths of which are singletons. This chain connects TRBV6-5 to TRBJ1-2; D may be TRBD1 (6 bases). The sequencing sample was made of peripheral blood. The receptor's source is an older woman with active or convalescent COVID-19. This CDR3 is CASSRQENYGYTF. The CDR3 region has the DNA TGTGCCAGCAGCAGACAGGAAAACTATGGCTACACCTTC.